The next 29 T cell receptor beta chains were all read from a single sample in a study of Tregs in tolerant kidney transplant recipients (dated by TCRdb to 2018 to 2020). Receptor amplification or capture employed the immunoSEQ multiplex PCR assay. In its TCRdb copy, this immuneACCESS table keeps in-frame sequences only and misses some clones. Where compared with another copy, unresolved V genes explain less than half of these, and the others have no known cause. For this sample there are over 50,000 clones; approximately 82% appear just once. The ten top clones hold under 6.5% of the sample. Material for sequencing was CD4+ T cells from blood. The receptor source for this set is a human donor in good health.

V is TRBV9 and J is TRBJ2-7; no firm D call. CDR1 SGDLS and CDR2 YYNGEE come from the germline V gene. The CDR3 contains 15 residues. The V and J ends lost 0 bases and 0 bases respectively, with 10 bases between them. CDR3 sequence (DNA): TGTGCCAGCAGCGTAGGAGCCTTAAGCTCCTACGAGCAGTACTTC. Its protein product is CASSVGALSSYEQYF.

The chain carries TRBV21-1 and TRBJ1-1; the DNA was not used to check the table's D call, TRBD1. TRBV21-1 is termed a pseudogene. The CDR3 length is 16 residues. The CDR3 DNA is TGTGCCAGCAGCGGGTACCGGACAGGGGAGAACACTGAAGCTTTCTTT. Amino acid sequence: CASSGYRTGENTEAFF.

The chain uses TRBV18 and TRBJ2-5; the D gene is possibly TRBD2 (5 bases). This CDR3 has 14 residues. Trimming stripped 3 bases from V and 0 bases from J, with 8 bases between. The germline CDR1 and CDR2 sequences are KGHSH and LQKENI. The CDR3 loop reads CASSPDFYQETQYF. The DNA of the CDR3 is TGTGCCAGCTCACCGGACTTCTACCAAGAGACCCAGTACTTC.

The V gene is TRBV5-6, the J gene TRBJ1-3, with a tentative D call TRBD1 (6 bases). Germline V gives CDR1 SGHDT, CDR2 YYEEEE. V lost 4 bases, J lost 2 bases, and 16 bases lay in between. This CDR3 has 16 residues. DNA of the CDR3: TGTGCCAGCAGCCGGGGGGGCTTTAGTACTGGAAACACCATATATTTT. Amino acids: CASSRGGFSTGNTIYF.

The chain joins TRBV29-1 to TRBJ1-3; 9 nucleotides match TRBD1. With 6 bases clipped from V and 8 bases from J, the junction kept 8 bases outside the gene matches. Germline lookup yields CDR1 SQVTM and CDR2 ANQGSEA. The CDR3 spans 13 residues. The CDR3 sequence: CSVRPTGGDTIYF. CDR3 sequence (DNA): TGCAGCGTCCGCCCGACAGGGGGGGACACCATATATTTT. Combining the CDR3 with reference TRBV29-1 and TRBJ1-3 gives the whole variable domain SAVISQKPSRDICQRGTSLTIQCQVDSQVTMMFWYRQQPGQSLTLIATANQGSEATYESGFVIDKFPISRPNLTFSTLTVSNMSPEDSSIYLCSVRPTGGDTIYFGEGSWLTVV.

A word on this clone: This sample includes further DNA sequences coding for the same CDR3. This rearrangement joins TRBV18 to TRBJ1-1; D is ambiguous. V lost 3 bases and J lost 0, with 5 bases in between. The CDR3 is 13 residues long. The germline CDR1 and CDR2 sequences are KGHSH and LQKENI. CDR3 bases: TGTGCCAGCTCACCGGGATTGAACACTGAAGCTTTCTTT. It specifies CASSPGLNTEAFF.

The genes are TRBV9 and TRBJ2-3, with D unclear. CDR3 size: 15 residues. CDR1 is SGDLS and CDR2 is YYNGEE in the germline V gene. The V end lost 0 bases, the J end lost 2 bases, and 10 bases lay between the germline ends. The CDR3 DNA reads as TGTGCCAGCAGCGTAGTCCCTCAGCACACAGATACGCAGTATTTT. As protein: CASSVVPQHTDTQYF.

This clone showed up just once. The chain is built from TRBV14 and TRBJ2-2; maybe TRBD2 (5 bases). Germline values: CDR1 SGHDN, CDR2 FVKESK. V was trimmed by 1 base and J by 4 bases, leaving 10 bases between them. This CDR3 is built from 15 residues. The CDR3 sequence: CASSQVRTVTGELFF. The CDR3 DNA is TGTGCCAGCAGCCAAGTTCGGACTGTCACCGGGGAGCTGTTTTTT.

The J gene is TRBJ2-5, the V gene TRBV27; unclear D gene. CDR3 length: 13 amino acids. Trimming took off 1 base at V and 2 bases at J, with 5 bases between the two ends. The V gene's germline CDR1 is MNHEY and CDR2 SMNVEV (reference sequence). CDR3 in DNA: TGTGCCAGCAGTTTATGGGGTCAAGAGACCCAGTACTTC. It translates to CASSLWGQETQYF.

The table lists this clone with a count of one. The CDR3 spells CASSLEPGELFF. CDR3 bases: TGTGCCAGCAGCTTGGAGCCCGGGGAGCTGTTTTTT. This chain uses TRBV5-5 with TRBJ2-2; D unresolved. V dropped 0 bases and J dropped 6 bases, with 3 bases sitting between them. Germline-derived CDR1 and CDR2 are SGHKS and YYEKEE (reference sequence). The length of the CDR3 is 12 residues.

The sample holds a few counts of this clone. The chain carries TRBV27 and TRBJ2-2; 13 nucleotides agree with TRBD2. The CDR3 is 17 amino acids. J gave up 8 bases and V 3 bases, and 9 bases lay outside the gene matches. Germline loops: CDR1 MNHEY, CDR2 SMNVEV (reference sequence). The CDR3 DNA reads TGTGCCAGCAGTTTGGTAGGACTAGCGGGAGATTCGGGGGAGCTGTTTTTT. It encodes CASSLVGLAGDSGELFF.

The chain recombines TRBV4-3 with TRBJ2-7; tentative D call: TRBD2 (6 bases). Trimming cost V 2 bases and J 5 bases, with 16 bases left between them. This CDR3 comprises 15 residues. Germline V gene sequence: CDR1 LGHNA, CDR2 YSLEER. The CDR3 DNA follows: TGCGCCAGCAGCCAAAGCCGGGAGTTACCCAACGAGCAGTACTTC. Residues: CASSQSRELPNEQYF.

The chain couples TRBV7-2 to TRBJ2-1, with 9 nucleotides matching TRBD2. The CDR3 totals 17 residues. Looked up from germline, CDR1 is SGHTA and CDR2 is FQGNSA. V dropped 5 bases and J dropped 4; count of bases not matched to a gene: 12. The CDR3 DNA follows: TGTGCCAGCAGCCCTAGAGGTCGAGCGGGGGGTTACAATGAGCAGTTCTTC. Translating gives CASSPRGRAGGYNEQFF.

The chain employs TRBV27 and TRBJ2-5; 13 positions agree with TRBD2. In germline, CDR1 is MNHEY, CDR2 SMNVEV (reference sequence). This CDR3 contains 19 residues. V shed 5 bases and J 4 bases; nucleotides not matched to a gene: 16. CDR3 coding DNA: TGTGCCAGCAGTCCTAACATGTGGACTAGCGGGAGACAGGGAGAGACCCAGTACTTC. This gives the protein CASSPNMWTSGRQGETQYF.

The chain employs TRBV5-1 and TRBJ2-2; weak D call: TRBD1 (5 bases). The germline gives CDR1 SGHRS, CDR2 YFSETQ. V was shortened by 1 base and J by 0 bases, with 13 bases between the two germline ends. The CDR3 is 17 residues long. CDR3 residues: CASSLWGNPANTGELFF. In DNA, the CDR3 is TGCGCCAGCAGCTTGTGGGGCAATCCTGCGAACACCGGGGAGCTGTTTTTT.

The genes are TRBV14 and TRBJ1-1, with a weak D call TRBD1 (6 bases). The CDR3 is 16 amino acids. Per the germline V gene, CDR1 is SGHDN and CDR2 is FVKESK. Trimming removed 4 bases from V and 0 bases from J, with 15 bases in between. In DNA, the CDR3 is TGTGCCAGCAGCCTTCCGGGGGCCCAAATGAACACTGAAGCTTTCTTT. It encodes CASSLPGAQMNTEAFF. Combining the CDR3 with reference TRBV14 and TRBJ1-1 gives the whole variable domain EAGVTQFPSHSVIEKGQTVTLRCDPISGHDNLYWYRRVMGKEIKFLLHFVKESKQDESGMPNNRFLAERTGGTYSTLKVQPAELEDSGVYFCASSLPGAQMNTEAFFGQGTRLTVV.

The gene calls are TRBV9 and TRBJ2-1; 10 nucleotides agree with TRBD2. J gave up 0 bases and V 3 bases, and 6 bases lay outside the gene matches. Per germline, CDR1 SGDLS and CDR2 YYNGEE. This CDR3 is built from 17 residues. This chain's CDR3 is CASSAWASGSSYNEQFF. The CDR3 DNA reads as TGTGCCAGCAGCGCATGGGCTAGCGGGAGCTCCTACAATGAGCAGTTCTTC.

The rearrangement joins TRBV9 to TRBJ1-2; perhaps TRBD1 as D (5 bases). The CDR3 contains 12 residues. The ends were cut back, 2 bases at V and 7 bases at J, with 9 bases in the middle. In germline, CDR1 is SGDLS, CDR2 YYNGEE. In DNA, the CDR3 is TGTGCCAGCAGCGTCCAGGGAGCTGGCTACACCTTC. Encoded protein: CASSVQGAGYTF.

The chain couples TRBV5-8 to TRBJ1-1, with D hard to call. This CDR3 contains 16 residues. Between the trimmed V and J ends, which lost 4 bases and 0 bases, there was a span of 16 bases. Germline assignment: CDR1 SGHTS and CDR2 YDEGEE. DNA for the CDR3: TGTGCCAGCAGCCCGCGAAACAGTGCAATGAACACTGAAGCTTTCTTT. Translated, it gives CASSPRNSAMNTEAFF.

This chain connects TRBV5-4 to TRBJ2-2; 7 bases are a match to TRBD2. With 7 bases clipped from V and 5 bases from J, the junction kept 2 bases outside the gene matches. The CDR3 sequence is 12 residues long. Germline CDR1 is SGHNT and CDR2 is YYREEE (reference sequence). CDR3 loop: CASHSGTGELFF. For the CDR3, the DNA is TGTGCCAGCCATAGCGGGACCGGGGAGCTGTTTTTT.

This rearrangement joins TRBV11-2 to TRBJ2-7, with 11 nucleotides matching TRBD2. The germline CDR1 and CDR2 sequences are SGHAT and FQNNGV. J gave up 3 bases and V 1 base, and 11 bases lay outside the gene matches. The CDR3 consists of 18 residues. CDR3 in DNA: TGTGCCAGCAGCTTAGGGTTACGACTAGCGGGACATATCTACGAGCAGTACTTC. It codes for CASSLGLRLAGHIYEQYF.

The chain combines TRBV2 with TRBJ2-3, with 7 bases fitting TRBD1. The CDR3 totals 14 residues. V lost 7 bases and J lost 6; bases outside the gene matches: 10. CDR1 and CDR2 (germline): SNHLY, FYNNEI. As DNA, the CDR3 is TGTGCCAGCAAAGAGGGGGCTATGAGGGATACGCAGTATTTT. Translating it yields CASKEGAMRDTQYF.

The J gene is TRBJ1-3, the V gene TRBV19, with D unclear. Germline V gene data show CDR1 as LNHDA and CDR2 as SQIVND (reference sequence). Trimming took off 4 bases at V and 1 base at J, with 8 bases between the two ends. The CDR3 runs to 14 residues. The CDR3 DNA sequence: TGTGCCAGTAGTACCATGGGGTCTGGAAACACCATATATTTT. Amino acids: CASSTMGSGNTIYF.

The CDR3 is CASSLGVGEQYF. The CDR3 DNA sequence: TGTGCCAGCAGCTTAGGTGTGGGGGAGCAGTACTTC. The chain couples TRBV7-6 to TRBJ2-7; D gene uncertain. The CDR3 runs 12 residues. Germline V lookup: CDR1 SGHVS, CDR2 FNYEAQ. V was clipped by 1 base and J by 7 bases, with 8 bases between them.

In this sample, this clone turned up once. CDR3 sequence (DNA): TGTGCCAGCAGGCAATGGAGCCTAGCGGGGTACACCGGGGAGCTGTTTTTT. This gives the protein CASRQWSLAGYTGELFF. V usage is TRBV11-3 and J usage is TRBJ2-2; 9 nucleotides line up with TRBD2. The V segment lost 6 bases and the J segment 3 bases; nucleotides outside the gene matches: 11. CDR1 SGHNT and CDR2 YENEEA come from the germline V gene. The CDR3 runs to 17 residues.

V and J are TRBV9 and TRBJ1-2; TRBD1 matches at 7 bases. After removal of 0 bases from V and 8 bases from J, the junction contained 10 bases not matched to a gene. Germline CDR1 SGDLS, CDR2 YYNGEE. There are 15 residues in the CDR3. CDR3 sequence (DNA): TGTGCCAGCAGCGTAGGGCCCGGGACAGTGAGGGGCTACACCTTC. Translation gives CASSVGPGTVRGYTF.

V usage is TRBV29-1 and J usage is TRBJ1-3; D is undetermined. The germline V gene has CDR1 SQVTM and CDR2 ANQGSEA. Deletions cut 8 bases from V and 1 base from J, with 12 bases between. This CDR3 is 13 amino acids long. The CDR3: CSTGDRSGNTIYF. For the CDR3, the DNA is TGCAGCACTGGAGACCGGTCTGGAAACACCATATATTTT.

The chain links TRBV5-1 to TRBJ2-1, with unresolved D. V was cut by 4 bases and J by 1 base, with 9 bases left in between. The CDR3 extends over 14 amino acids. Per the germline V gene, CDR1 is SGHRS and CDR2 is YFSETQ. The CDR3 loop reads CASSPVSSYNEQFF. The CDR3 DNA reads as TGCGCCAGCAGCCCGGTTTCATCCTACAATGAGCAGTTCTTC.

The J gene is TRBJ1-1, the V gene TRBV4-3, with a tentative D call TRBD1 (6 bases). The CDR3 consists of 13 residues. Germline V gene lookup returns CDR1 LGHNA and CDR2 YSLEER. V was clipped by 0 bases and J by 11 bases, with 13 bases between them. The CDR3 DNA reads TGCGCCAGCAGCCAAGACGGGGGCACCTGGGCTTTCTTT. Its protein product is CASSQDGGTWAFF.